This T cell receptor (beta chain) is from a study of shared clonotypes between healthy human individuals. Sequencing was performed with immunoSEQ multiplex PCR; in TCRdb, only in-frame clones are kept and a portion is missing. The sample shows about 480,000 clones, 79% of them seen only once. What was sequenced was PBMCs. This receptor was obtained from a woman in her forties in good health. Some clones in this sample may be carry-over from other donors' samples.

The CDR3 sequence is CASSYTFESSYEQYF. The CDR3 bases are TGCGCCAGCAGCTATACATTCGAGAGCTCCTACGAGCAGTACTTC. The chain recombines TRBV5-1 with TRBJ2-7; D is undetermined. The CDR3 consists of 15 residues. V was shortened by 3 bases and J by 0 bases, with 13 bases between the two germline ends. The germline V gene encodes CDR1 SGHRS and CDR2 YFSETQ.